The 27 T cell receptor beta chains below come from one sample, sequenced in a study of memory CD4+ T cells and cytomegalovirus serostatus. Single viable CD3+CD4+CD8-CD45RO+ cells were sorted as the memory CD4+ T cells. Generated by immunoSEQ multiplex PCR, the TCRdb table keeps only in-frame clones and is missing some. The table includes about 58,000 clones, 82% detected once. The specimen sequenced was memory CD4+ T cells from blood. These receptors came from an adult in good health and CMV-seronegative. Some clones in this sample may be carry-over from other donors' samples.

The genes are TRBV4-1 and TRBJ1-1; D may be TRBD1 (6 bases). V lost 0 bases to trimming and J lost 4 bases, with 15 bases between them. Per germline, CDR1 MGHRA and CDR2 YSYEKL. The CDR3 is 16 amino acids. The CDR3 sequence: CASSQELGRGGTEAFF. Written as DNA, the CDR3 is TGCGCCAGCAGCCAAGAGCTGGGGAGGGGGGGCACTGAAGCTTTCTTT.

This clone was detected a few times. The V gene is TRBV5-6, the J gene TRBJ2-1; D is tentatively TRBD1 or TRBD2 (5 bases each). This CDR3 is 14 amino acids long. V was clipped by 4 bases and J by 1 base, with 9 bases between them. Germline V gives CDR1 SGHDT, CDR2 YYEEEE. CDR3 sequence (DNA): TGTGCCAGCAGCGGGAGACAGTCCTACAATGAGCAGTTCTTC. It encodes CASSGRQSYNEQFF.

The gene calls are TRBV5-1 and TRBJ2-1; 8 nucleotides agree with TRBD2. CDR3 length: 17 amino acids. J gave up 8 bases and V 0 bases, and 13 bases lay outside the gene matches. Germline V gene data show CDR1 as SGHRS and CDR2 as YFSETQ. For the CDR3, the DNA is TGCGCCAGCAGCTTGGCCCGGGGGAGCGGGAGAGCCGATGAGCAGTTCTTC. Residues: CASSLARGSGRADEQFF.

This sequence joins TRBV18 and TRBJ1-1; TRBD1 might be the D (5 bases). CDR3 size: 13 residues. CDR1 and CDR2 (germline): KGHSH, LQKENI. V was pared by 6 bases and J by 1 base, with 9 bases between. The CDR3 protein is CASSGGQNTEAFF. DNA for the CDR3: TGTGCCAGCTCCGGGGGTCAGAACACTGAAGCTTTCTTT.

CDR3: CSIRRTGYEQYF. CDR3 sequence (DNA): TGCAGCATCCGTCGGACAGGGTACGAGCAGTACTTC. V gene TRBV29-1 combines with J gene TRBJ2-7, with 8 bases that match TRBD1. Looked up from germline, CDR1 is SQVTM and CDR2 is ANQGSEA. The junction had 7 bases not matched to a gene; V was cut back by 8 bases and J by 4 bases. The length of the CDR3 is 12 residues.

The chain carries TRBV28 and TRBJ1-1; tentative D call: TRBD1 (6 bases). Trimming cost V 5 bases and J 0 bases, with 34 bases left between them. Looked up from germline, CDR1 is MDHEN and CDR2 is SYDVKM. This CDR3 has 22 amino acids. The CDR3 region has the DNA TGTGCCAGCAGTACCAAGCGTCCGAAACTGTCCGGGGGCGGAACGATGAACACTGAAGCTTTCTTT. It is translated as CASSTKRPKLSGGGTMNTEAFF.

This clone was seen a single time. The chain uses TRBV5-4 and TRBJ2-5; 7 nucleotides match TRBD2. The CDR3 is made up of 13 amino acids. Trimming removed 2 bases from V and 3 bases from J; junction bases left unmatched: 1. The germline CDR1 and CDR2 sequences are SGHNT and YYREEE (reference sequence). The CDR3 DNA is TGTGCCAGCAGCTTTGGGGGGGAAGAGACCCAGTACTTC. Its translation: CASSFGGEETQYF.

V is TRBV2 and J is TRBJ2-3, with 10 positions matching TRBD2. The CDR3 spans 17 residues. Germline trimming cut 8 bases from V and 2 bases from J; bases unmatched to any gene: 13. CDR1 and CDR2 (germline): SNHLY, FYNNEI. This CDR3 reads CASLLNYLAGATDTQYF. The CDR3 nucleotides read TGTGCCAGCCTATTAAATTACCTAGCGGGAGCCACAGATACGCAGTATTTT.

The chain recombines TRBV5-5 with TRBJ2-5; 7 nucleotides match TRBD1. Germline lookup yields CDR1 SGHKS and CDR2 YYEKEE (reference sequence). This CDR3 has 15 amino acids. V was pared by 3 bases and J by 5 bases, with 10 bases of the junction left unmatched. This CDR3 reads CASSWGQQGSETQYF. CDR3 coding DNA: TGTGCCAGCAGCTGGGGGCAACAGGGGTCTGAGACCCAGTACTTC.

V gene TRBV15 combines with J gene TRBJ1-5; 10 bases are shared with TRBD1. This CDR3 is built from 15 residues. Germline values: CDR1 LNHNV, CDR2 YYDKDF (reference sequence). V gave up 4 bases and J gave up 7 bases; unmatched junction bases: 7. The CDR3 sequence is CATSMGQGWMQPQHF. The CDR3 DNA is TGTGCCACCAGCATGGGACAGGGGTGGATGCAGCCCCAGCATTTT.

The chain recombines TRBV28 with TRBJ2-7; D unresolved. The V and J ends lost 3 bases and 4 bases respectively, with 7 bases between them. Germline CDR1 reads MDHEN; CDR2 reads SYDVKM. There are 12 residues in the CDR3. CDR3 sequence (DNA): TGTGCCAGCAGTTTGTCCTGGTACGAGCAGTACTTC. This translates into CASSLSWYEQYF. The variable domain in full, with the rest retrieved from reference TRBV28 and TRBJ2-7, is DVKVTQSSRYLVKRTGEKVFLECVQDMDHENMFWYRQDPGLGLRLIYFSYDVKMKEKGDIPEGYSVSREKKERFSLILESASTNQTSMYLCASSLSWYEQYFGPGTRLTVT.

The chain employs TRBV7-9 and TRBJ2-5, with D possibly being TRBD2 (6 bases). With 5 bases removed from V and 5 bases from J, the gap between germline ends came to 9 bases. The CDR3 totals 12 residues. Germline CDR1 and CDR2: SEHNR and FQNEAQ (reference sequence). CDR3 residues: CASSEDYETQYF. CDR3 bases: TGTGCCAGCAGCGAGGACTATGAGACCCAGTACTTC.

This chain uses TRBV27 with TRBJ2-7; D unresolved. This CDR3 is built from 14 residues. Germline CDR1 reads MNHEY; CDR2 reads SMNVEV (reference sequence). Deletions cut 5 bases from V and 0 bases from J, with 11 bases between. The chain's CDR3 is CASSDGLSSYEQYF. In nucleotides, the CDR3 is TGTGCCAGCAGTGACGGGTTAAGCTCCTACGAGCAGTACTTC.

The chain uses TRBV18 and TRBJ2-3; 7 nucleotides line up with TRBD1. The CDR3 has 16 amino acids. Germline trimming cut 6 bases from V and 0 bases from J; bases unmatched to any gene: 9. The germline V gene encodes CDR1 KGHSH and CDR2 LQKENI. The CDR3 spells CASSLIRDRSTDTQYF. CDR3 nucleotides: TGTGCCAGCTCCCTCATTCGGGACAGAAGCACAGATACGCAGTATTTT.

The chain uses TRBV28 and TRBJ2-1, with D tentatively TRBD2 (6 bases). The germline V and J ends were trimmed by 2 bases and 2 bases, with 13 bases remaining between them. The CDR3 length is 16 residues. The V gene's germline CDR1 is MDHEN and CDR2 SYDVKM. In DNA, the CDR3 is TGTGCCAGCAGTTTAATATGGGGGGTTGCCTACAATGAGCAGTTCTTC. Residues: CASSLIWGVAYNEQFF.

The rearrangement links TRBV4-1 to TRBJ2-2; no firm D call. CDR1 is MGHRA, CDR2 YSYEKL, per germline. The CDR3 length is 20 residues. Deletions cut 0 bases from V and 0 bases from J, with 20 bases between. CDR3 sequence: CASSQERMSAVRPNTGELFF. In nucleotides, the CDR3 is TGCGCCAGCAGCCAAGAAAGGATGTCTGCGGTCCGACCGAACACCGGGGAGCTGTTTTTT.

The CDR3 DNA reads TGTGCCAGCAGCCCCCCGGGACAGGGTTCAATCAATGAGCAGTTCTTC. It encodes CASSPPGQGSINEQFF. The gene calls are TRBV7-9 and TRBJ2-1; 9 bases align to TRBD1. CDR3 length equals 16 residues. Germline assignment: CDR1 SEHNR and CDR2 FQNEAQ (reference sequence). V shed 5 bases and J 6 bases; nucleotides not matched to a gene: 11.

This chain joins TRBV19 and TRBJ1-5, with 8 bases that match TRBD1. J lost 3 bases, V lost 4 bases, and 2 bases had no gene match. Germline CDR1 and CDR2: LNHDA and SQIVND (reference sequence). The CDR3 totals 14 residues. Here the CDR3 reads CASSTDRANQPQHF. CDR3 nucleotides: TGTGCCAGTAGTACGGACAGGGCCAATCAGCCCCAGCATTTT.

The chain has TRBV7-2 and TRBJ2-6; D uncertain. V dropped 5 bases and J dropped 1 base, with 9 bases sitting between them. The CDR3 is made up of 15 amino acids. Germline CDR1 and CDR2: SGHTA and FQGNSA. The CDR3 region is CASSQDRSGANVLTF. CDR3 coding DNA: TGTGCCAGCAGCCAAGACCGGTCTGGGGCCAACGTCCTGACTTTC.

The chain couples TRBV25-1 to TRBJ2-5; 9 bases agree with TRBD2. The CDR3 extends over 14 amino acids. The V gene end was trimmed by 6 bases and the J gene end by 4 bases; junction bases not matched to a gene: 6. CDR1 is MGHDK, CDR2 SYGVNS, per germline. The CDR3 region has the DNA TGTGCCAGCAGCGCGGGGGGGTGGGGAGAGACCCAGTACTTC. It translates to CASSAGGWGETQYF.

The V gene is TRBV10-3, the J gene TRBJ2-1; a possible D gene is TRBD2 (6 bases). This CDR3 is 15 amino acids long. The germline CDR1 and CDR2 sequences are ENHRY and SYGVKD. V was pared by 4 bases and J by 7 bases, with 17 bases between. This CDR3 is CAISGYSKGLNEQFF. In DNA form, the CDR3 reads TGTGCCATCAGTGGTTATTCTAAGGGACTTAATGAGCAGTTCTTC.

The chain has TRBV5-1 and TRBJ2-2; 13 nucleotides agree with TRBD2. This CDR3 has 17 residues. Trimming cost V 3 bases and J 3 bases; bases outside gene matches: 5. Germline CDR1 reads SGHRS; CDR2 reads YFSETQ. CDR3 amino acids: CASSSWTSGSDTGELFF. CDR3 nucleotides: TGCGCCAGCAGCTCTTGGACTAGCGGGAGCGACACCGGGGAGCTGTTTTTT.

The chain combines TRBV29-1 with TRBJ2-7; 8 nucleotides match TRBD2. Germline CDR1 reads SQVTM; CDR2 reads ANQGSEA. CDR3 length: 14 residues. Trimming removed 4 bases from V and 0 bases from J; junction bases left unmatched: 5. The CDR3 region is CSVGESGGSYEQYF. CDR3 in DNA: TGCAGCGTTGGGGAGAGCGGGGGCTCCTACGAGCAGTACTTC.

The table lists this clone with a few counts. This chain connects TRBV28 to TRBJ1-1, with D uncertain. The V and J ends lost 3 bases and 4 bases respectively, with 12 bases between them. The CDR3 totals 14 residues. Germline CDR1 and CDR2: MDHEN and SYDVKM. CDR3 sequence: CASSLMRVSTEAFF. The DNA for the CDR3 is TGTGCCAGCAGTTTGATGCGGGTCTCCACTGAAGCTTTCTTT. The full variable domain, its missing parts supplied by reference TRBV28 and TRBJ1-1, is DVKVTQSSRYLVKRTGEKVFLECVQDMDHENMFWYRQDPGLGLRLIYFSYDVKMKEKGDIPEGYSVSREKKERFSLILESASTNQTSMYLCASSLMRVSTEAFFGQGTRLTVV.

The rearrangement links TRBV6-6 to TRBJ1-1; 7 bases align to TRBD1. After removal of 6 bases from V and 10 bases from J, the junction contained 8 bases not matched to a gene. The CDR3 is 12 residues long. Germline loops: CDR1 MNHNY, CDR2 SVGAGI (reference sequence). Here the CDR3 reads CASSRRGLGAFF. The CDR3 DNA is TGTGCCAGCAGCAGAAGGGGGCTGGGAGCTTTCTTT.

The V and J genes are TRBV10-2 and TRBJ2-7, with D possibly TRBD2 on 5 matching bases. Germline values: CDR1 WSHSY, CDR2 SAAADI. The CDR3 runs 13 residues. Trimming shortened V by 1 base and J by 3 bases, and 7 bases separated the two germline ends. This chain's CDR3 is CASSELSGYEQYF. For the CDR3, the DNA is TGCGCCAGCAGTGAGTTAAGCGGCTACGAGCAGTACTTC.

The J gene is TRBJ2-7, the V gene TRBV19; D could derive from TRBD1 or TRBD2 (5 bases each). There are 15 residues in the CDR3. The germline V gene has CDR1 LNHDA and CDR2 SQIVND (reference sequence). Trimming left V 3 bases short and J 1 base short, with 13 bases between. CDR3 DNA sequence: TGTGCCAGTAGTATCAGCGGAGAGGGGTCCTACGAGCAGTACTTC. Protein sequence: CASSISGEGSYEQYF.